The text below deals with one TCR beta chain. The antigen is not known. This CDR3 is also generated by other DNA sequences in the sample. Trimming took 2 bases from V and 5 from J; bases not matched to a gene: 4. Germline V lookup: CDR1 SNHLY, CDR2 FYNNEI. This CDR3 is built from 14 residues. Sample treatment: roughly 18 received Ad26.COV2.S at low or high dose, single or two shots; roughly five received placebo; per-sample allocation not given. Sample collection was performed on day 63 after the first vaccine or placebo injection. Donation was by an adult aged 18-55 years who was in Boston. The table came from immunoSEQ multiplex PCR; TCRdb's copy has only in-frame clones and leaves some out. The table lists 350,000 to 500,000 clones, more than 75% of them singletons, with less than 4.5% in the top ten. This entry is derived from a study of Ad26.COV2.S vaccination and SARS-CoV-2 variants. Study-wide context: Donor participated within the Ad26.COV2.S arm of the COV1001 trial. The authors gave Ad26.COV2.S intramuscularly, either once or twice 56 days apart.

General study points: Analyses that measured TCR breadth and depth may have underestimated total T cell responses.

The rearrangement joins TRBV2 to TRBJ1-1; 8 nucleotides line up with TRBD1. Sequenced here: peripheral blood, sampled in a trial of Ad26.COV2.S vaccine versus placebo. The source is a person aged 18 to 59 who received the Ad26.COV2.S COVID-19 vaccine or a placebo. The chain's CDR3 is CASSETGGGTEAFF. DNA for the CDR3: TGTGCCAGCAGTGAAACAGGGGGGGGGACTGAAGCTTTCTTT.